One and the same sample provided the 4 T cell receptor beta chains below, sequenced in a study of T cell responses to AZD1222 COVID-19 vaccine. Profiling relied on immunoSEQ multiplex PCR, and the TCRdb table lists in-frame clones only, not all of them. The data hold tens of thousands of clones, with approximately 84% observed a single time. The specimen was peripheral blood, collected on day 0 of AZD1222 vaccination. These receptors were obtained from an adult in good health.

The chain links TRBV6-2 or TRBV6-3 to TRBJ1-2; 7 bases line up with TRBD1. J lost 8 bases, V lost 6 bases, and 12 bases had no gene match. Germline V gene lookup returns CDR1 MNHEY and CDR2 SVGEGT. This CDR3 has 14 amino acids. The CDR3 reads CASSADRVLRGYTF. CDR3 DNA sequence: TGTGCCAGCAGCGCCGACAGGGTCCTGAGGGGCTACACCTTC.

This chain links TRBV3-1 (or the pseudogene TRBV3-2) with TRBJ2-2; D is unresolved. The CDR3 extends over 16 amino acids. V lost 1 base and J lost 3, with 12 bases in between. Per germline, CDR1 LGHDT and CDR2 YNNKEL (reference sequence). Here the CDR3 DNA reads TGTGCCAGCAGCCAAGGATGGGGAACGGACACCGGGGAGCTGTTTTTT. Residues: CASSQGWGTDTGELFF.

This chain links TRBV11-2 with TRBJ1-3; possible D gene TRBD1, 5 bases. This CDR3 contains 18 residues. Trimming took off 0 bases at V and 0 bases at J, with 15 bases between the two ends. Germline assignment: CDR1 SGHAT and CDR2 FQNNGV. CDR3 in amino acids: CASSLDRGSTSSGNTIYF. The DNA for the CDR3 is TGTGCCAGCAGCTTAGATCGGGGGAGCACTAGCTCTGGAAACACCATATATTTT. Together with reference TRBV11-2 and TRBJ1-3, the CDR3 gives the full variable domain: EAGVAQSPRYKIIEKRQSVAFWCNPISGHATLYWYQQILGQGPKLLIQFQNNGVVDDSQLPKDRFSAERLKGVDSTLKIQPAKLEDSAVYLCASSLDRGSTSSGNTIYFGEGSWLTVV.

CDR3: CASSVATRQGGTDTQYF. The CDR3 DNA reads TGTGCCAGCAGCGTAGCTACGAGACAGGGAGGCACAGATACGCAGTATTTT. The J gene is TRBJ2-3, the V gene TRBV9; 7 bases are a match to TRBD1. Trimming at V came to 0 bases and at J to 1 base, leaving 8 bases not matched to a gene. The CDR3 spans 17 residues. In germline, CDR1 is SGDLS, CDR2 YYNGEE.